Listed here is a single T cell receptor beta chain. V dropped 4 bases and J dropped 0 bases, with 9 bases sitting between them. The CDR3 spans 13 residues. CDR1 and CDR2 (germline): SQVTM, ANQGSEA. The data were taken from a study of naive and memory T cell subsets. The beta constant-region primer was an equimolar mix of two oligonucleotides covering TRBC1 and TRBC2. Ligated cDNA was amplified by four rounds of PCR with nested alpha and beta constant-region primers and SP2. A single record per CDR3 protein comes from TCRdb applying MiXCR to the UMI-ligation and nested PCR reads. The data hold some 150,000 distinct CDR3 sequences, with over 15% observed a single time.

The V and J genes are TRBV29-1 and TRBJ1-1, with unresolved D. Sequenced sample: naive CD4+ T cells from blood. This sequence was found in a human donor in good health. This chain's CDR3 is CSVVRRVNTEAFF. CDR3 DNA sequence: TGCAGCGTTGTCCGGCGGGTGAACACTGAAGCTTTCTTT.